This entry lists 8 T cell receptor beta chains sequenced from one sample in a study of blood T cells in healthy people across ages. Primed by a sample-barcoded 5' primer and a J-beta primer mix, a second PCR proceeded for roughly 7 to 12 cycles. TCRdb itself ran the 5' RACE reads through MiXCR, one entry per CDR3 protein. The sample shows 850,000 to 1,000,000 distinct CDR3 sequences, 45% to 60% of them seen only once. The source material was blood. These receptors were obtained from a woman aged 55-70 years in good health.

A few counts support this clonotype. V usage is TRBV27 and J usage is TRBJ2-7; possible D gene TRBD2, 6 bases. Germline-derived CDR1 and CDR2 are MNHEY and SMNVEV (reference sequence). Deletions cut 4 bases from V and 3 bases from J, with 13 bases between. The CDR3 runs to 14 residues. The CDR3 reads CASSSGRSLYEQYF. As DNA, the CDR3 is TGTGCCAGCAGTTCGGGGAGGAGTCTCTACGAGCAGTACTTC.

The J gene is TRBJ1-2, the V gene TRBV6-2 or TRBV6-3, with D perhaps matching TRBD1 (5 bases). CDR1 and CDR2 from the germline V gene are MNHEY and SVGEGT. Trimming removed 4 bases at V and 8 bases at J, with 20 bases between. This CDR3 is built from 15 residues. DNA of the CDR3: TGTGCCAGCAGTTGGGGGTCACCCGACCTAGCAGGCTACACCTTC. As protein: CASSWGSPDLAGYTF.

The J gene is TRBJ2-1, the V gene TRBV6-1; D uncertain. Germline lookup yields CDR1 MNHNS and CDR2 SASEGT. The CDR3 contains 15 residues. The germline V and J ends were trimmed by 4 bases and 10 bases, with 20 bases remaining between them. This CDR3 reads CASSASGLVSGEQFF. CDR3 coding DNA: TGTGCCAGCAGTGCGTCAGGCTTGGTCTCCGGGGAGCAGTTCTTC.

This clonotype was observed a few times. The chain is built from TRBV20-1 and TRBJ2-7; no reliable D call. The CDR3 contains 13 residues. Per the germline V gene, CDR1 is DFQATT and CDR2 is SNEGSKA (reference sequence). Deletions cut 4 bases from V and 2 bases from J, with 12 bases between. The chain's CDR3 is CSATQQRTYEQYF. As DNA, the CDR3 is TGCAGTGCTACTCAGCAGAGAACCTACGAGCAGTACTTC.

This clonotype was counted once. The CDR3 region is CASSLWQGAGLYKTTQYF. CDR3 nucleotide sequence: TGCGCCAGCAGCTTGTGGCAGGGGGCCGGATTGTACAAGACGACCCAGTACTTC. The rearrangement links TRBV5-1 to TRBJ2-7, with 8 bases identical to TRBD1. The J call may be mistaken, given a closer DNA end match to TRBJ2-5. The germline V gene has CDR1 SGHRS and CDR2 YFSETQ. This CDR3 is built from 18 residues.

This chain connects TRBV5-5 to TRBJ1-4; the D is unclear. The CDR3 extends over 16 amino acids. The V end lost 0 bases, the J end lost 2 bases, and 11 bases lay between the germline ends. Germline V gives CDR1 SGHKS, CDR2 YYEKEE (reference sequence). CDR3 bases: TGTGCCAGCAGCTTGGTCCGGGCGGGGACTAATGAAAAACTGTTTTTT. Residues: CASSLVRAGTNEKLFF.

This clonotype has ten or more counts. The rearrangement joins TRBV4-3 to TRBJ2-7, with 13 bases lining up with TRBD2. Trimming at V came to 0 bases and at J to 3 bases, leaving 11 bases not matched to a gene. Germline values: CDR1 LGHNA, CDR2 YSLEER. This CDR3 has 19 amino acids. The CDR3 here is CASSQDGGLAGVSFYEQYF. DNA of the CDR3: TGCGCCAGCAGCCAAGATGGAGGACTAGCGGGAGTAAGCTTCTACGAGCAGTACTTC.

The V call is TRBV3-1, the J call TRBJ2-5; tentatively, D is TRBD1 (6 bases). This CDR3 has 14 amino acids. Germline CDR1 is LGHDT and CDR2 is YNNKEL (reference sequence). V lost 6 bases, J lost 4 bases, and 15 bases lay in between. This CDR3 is CASRVTGSGETQYF. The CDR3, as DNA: TGTGCCAGCAGAGTAACAGGGTCGGGAGAGACCCAGTACTTC.